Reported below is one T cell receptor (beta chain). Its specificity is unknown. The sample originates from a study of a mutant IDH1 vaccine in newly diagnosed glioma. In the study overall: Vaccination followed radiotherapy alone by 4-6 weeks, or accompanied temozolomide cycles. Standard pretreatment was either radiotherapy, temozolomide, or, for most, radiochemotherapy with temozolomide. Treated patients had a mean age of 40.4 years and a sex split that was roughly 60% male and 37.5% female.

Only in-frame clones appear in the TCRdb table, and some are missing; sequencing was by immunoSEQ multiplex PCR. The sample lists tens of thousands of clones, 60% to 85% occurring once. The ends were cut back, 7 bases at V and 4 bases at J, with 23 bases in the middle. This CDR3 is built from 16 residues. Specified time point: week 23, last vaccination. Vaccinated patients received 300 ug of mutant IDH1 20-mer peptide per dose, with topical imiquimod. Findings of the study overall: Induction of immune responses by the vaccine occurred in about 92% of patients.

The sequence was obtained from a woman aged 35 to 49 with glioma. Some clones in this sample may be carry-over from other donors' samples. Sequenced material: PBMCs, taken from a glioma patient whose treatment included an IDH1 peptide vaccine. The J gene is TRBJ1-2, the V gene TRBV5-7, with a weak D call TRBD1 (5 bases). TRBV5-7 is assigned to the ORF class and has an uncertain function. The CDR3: CASWLEVGEPIYGYTF. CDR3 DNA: TGTGCCAGCTGGTTAGAGGTGGGGGAGCCTATCTATGGCTACACCTTC.